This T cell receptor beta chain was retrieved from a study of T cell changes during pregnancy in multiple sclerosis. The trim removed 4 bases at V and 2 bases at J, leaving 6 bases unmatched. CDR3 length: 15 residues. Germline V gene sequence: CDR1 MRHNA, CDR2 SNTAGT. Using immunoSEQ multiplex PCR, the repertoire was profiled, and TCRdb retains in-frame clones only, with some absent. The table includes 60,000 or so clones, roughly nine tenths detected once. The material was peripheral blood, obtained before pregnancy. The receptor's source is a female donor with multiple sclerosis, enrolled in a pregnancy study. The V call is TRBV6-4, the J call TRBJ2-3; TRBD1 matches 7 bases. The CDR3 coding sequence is TGTGCCAGCAGTGCCGGGACAGACCACACAGATACGCAGTATTTT. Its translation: CASSAGTDHTDTQYF.